This T cell receptor beta chain was captured by sequencing in a study of CXCR3-negative and CXCR3-positive naive CD8 T cells. As for the study in general: The libraries together contributed about 135 million TRB reads, each supplying about 1.5 +/- 0.3 million.

The CDR3 extends over 14 amino acids. Germline-derived CDR1 and CDR2 are DFQATT and SNEGSKA (reference sequence). Details on this clonotype: Its antigen is not identified.

5' RACE with UMI labels generated the TRB cDNA libraries. TCRdb re-analyzed the 5' RACE reads; it lists each CDR3 protein once, without DNA. Its listing shows fewer than 90,000 distinct CDR3 sequences. The study's findings and limits: Diversity was high in both naive subsets and much lower in memory cells. Naive cells that were CXCR3-positive had more hydrophobic TRB CDR3s (compared with CXCR3-negative naive cells). Memory cells showed distinct TRBV-TRBJ patterns, while the two naive subsets matched.

Triplicate approximately 320,000-cell sorts were made of each CD8+ T cell subset. The rearrangement uses TRBV20-1 and TRBJ1-1; with no DNA, the TCRdb D assignment of TRBD1 cannot be verified. The source material was naive CXCR3+ CD8+ T cells from blood. Subset specified: CD45RO-CCR7+CD27+CD95- naive CD8+ T cells expressing CXCR3 (TNR3+). The source is a human donor in good health. Some clones in this sample may be carry-over from other donors' samples. CDR3 protein: CSARDQGRETEAFF.